This entry lists 28 T cell receptor beta chains sequenced from one sample in a study of T cells after yellow fever vaccination (dated by TCRdb to about 2019). The treatment or condition tag for this specimen amounts to: live attenuated yellow fever vaccine strain. Library creation used 5' RACE. Data came from an Illumina HiSeq 2500. Using fastp trimming at Q25 and MiXCR clonotype assembly, TCRdb reanalyzed the public sequencing data and kept in-frame beta chains. Records with the same CDR3 protein are collapsed into one entry carrying the most frequent genes and DNA. The table for this sample lists hundreds of thousands of distinct CDR3 sequences; about 13% of them were counted only once. Roughly an eighth of the sample comes from the top ten. This sample comprised PBMCs, obtained on the day of the yellow fever booster vaccination. These receptors were taken from a man younger than 40 who received the YFV17D yellow fever vaccine.

This clonotype was picked up a small number of times. The rearrangement links TRBV12-3 or TRBV12-4 to TRBJ1-5, with TRBD1 matching 7 bases. With 6 bases clipped from V and 5 bases from J, the junction kept 4 bases outside the gene matches. The CDR3 consists of 13 residues. The CDR3 loop reads CASSQTGDQPQHF. The CDR3 coding sequence is TGTGCCAGCAGCCAAACAGGGGATCAGCCCCAGCATTTT.

This clonotype has more than one count but fewer than ten. J is TRBJ2-3 and V is TRBV23-1; D unresolved. TRBV23-1 is an open reading frame, and its role is uncertain. The germline V and J ends were trimmed by 0 bases and 3 bases, with 22 bases remaining between them. The length of the CDR3 is 19 residues. For the CDR3, the DNA is TGCGCCAGCAGTCAATCGACCAGCCCTACTCCCCTAGAAACAGATACGCAGTATTTT. Translation: CASSQSTSPTPLETDTQYF.

The gene calls are TRBV29-1 and TRBJ2-3; the match to TRBD2 covers 12 bases. Germline lookup yields CDR1 SQVTM and CDR2 ANQGSEA. This CDR3 spans 15 amino acids. V lost 2 bases, J lost 4 bases, and 4 bases stayed unmatched. CDR3: CSVERTSGASDTQYF. For the CDR3, the DNA is TGCAGCGTTGAAAGGACTAGCGGGGCATCAGATACGCAGTATTTT.

The chain employs TRBV20-1 and TRBJ2-5, with 10 bases aligning to TRBD2. The germline V gene has CDR1 DFQATT and CDR2 SNEGSKA (reference sequence). The CDR3 consists of 15 residues. Trimming cost V 3 bases and J 5 bases; bases outside gene matches: 9. CDR3 coding DNA: TGCAGTGCTAGGTATCTAGCGGGAGAGGGTGAGACCCAGTACTTC. This sequence encodes CSARYLAGEGETQYF.

This clonotype came up many times. The V and J genes are TRBV12-3 or TRBV12-4 and TRBJ2-1, with 8 bases that match TRBD2. The CDR3 consists of 15 residues. Trimming removed 0 bases from V and 7 bases from J; junction bases left unmatched: 5. CDR3 in amino acids: CASSLASGDGNEQFF. CDR3 DNA sequence: TGTGCCAGCAGTTTAGCTAGCGGGGATGGGAATGAGCAGTTCTTC.

V and J are TRBV19 and TRBJ2-5; 7 bases fit TRBD2. The CDR3 loop spans 13 amino acids. The germline CDR1 and CDR2 sequences are LNHDA and SQIVND (reference sequence). The V gene end was trimmed by 10 bases and the J gene end by 5 bases; junction bases not matched to a gene: 10. CDR3 sequence: CATLESGKETQYF. The CDR3 DNA reads as TGTGCCACCCTCGAAAGCGGGAAGGAGACCCAGTACTTC.

CDR3 sequence reads: CASSLDNGDYNEQFF. The DNA for the CDR3 is TGTGCCAGCAGCTTAGATAATGGGGATTACAATGAGCAGTTCTTC. This sequence joins TRBV11-2 and TRBJ2-1; no clear D. The germline V gene encodes CDR1 SGHAT and CDR2 FQNNGV. The V and J ends lost 0 bases and 4 bases respectively, with 10 bases between them. The CDR3 covers 15 residues.

A few counts support this clonotype. V gene TRBV20-1 combines with J gene TRBJ2-1; no firm D call. The length of the CDR3 is 13 residues. Germline assignment: CDR1 DFQATT and CDR2 SNEGSKA (reference sequence). V was clipped by 8 bases and J by 10 bases, with 21 bases between them. DNA for the CDR3: TGCAGTCTCGAAAAAGTCGGGCCCCAGGAGCAGTTCTTC. Translation gives CSLEKVGPQEQFF.

This clonotype was seen once. This chain joins TRBV7-9 and TRBJ2-3; tentative D call: TRBD2 (6 bases). Trimming removed 4 bases from V and 5 bases from J, with 19 bases in between. This CDR3 has 16 residues. Germline CDR1 reads SEHNR; CDR2 reads FQNEAQ (reference sequence). In DNA form, the CDR3 reads TGTGCCAGCAGCTCAATGCGGGATGGATTCAGAGATACGCAGTATTTT. It codes for CASSSMRDGFRDTQYF.

J is TRBJ1-4 and V is TRBV7-2; D call uncertain. In germline, CDR1 is SGHTA, CDR2 FQGNSA. Trimming took off 5 bases at V and 4 bases at J, with 8 bases between the two ends. The CDR3 loop spans 13 amino acids. CDR3 region: CASSVGINEKLFF. The CDR3 bases are TGTGCCAGCAGCGTAGGGATTAATGAAAAACTGTTTTTT.

This rearrangement joins TRBV24-1 to TRBJ2-5, with D possibly TRBD2 on 6 matching bases. Trimming took off 2 bases at V and 7 bases at J, with 10 bases between the two ends. The CDR3 has 13 residues. Per the germline V gene, CDR1 is KGHDR and CDR2 is SFDVKD. The CDR3 spells CATSDSLGGTQYF. CDR3 bases: TGTGCCACCAGTGATTCGTTGGGGGGGACCCAGTACTTC.

The chain combines TRBV19 with TRBJ2-7, with D possibly TRBD1 on 5 matching bases. Per the germline V gene, CDR1 is LNHDA and CDR2 is SQIVND (reference sequence). Trimming took off 4 bases at V and 6 bases at J, with 16 bases between the two ends. This CDR3 has 14 amino acids. CDR3 in DNA: TGTGCCAGTAGTACAGGGATTAACATCGGCGAGCAGTACTTC. Translation: CASSTGINIGEQYF. The whole variable domain, filled in from reference TRBV19 and TRBJ2-7, reads DGGITQSPKYLFRKEGQNVTLSCEQNLNHDAMYWYRQDPGQGLRLIYYSQIVNDFQKGDIAEGYSVSREKKESFPLTVTSAQKNPTAFYLCASSTGINIGEQYFGPGTRLTVT.

This clonotype was seen only a few times. The rearrangement uses TRBV27 and TRBJ2-1; 15 nucleotides align to TRBD2. Germline loops: CDR1 MNHEY, CDR2 SMNVEV (reference sequence). Unmatched junction bases numbered 11, after V lost 5 bases and J lost 9 bases. CDR3 length: 17 amino acids. The CDR3 loop is CASSPVHPGLAGGEQFF. The CDR3 DNA follows: TGTGCCAGCAGTCCGGTGCACCCGGGACTAGCGGGAGGTGAGCAGTTCTTC.

This clonotype was picked up a small number of times. The V call is TRBV24-1, the J call TRBJ2-2; D possibly corresponds to TRBD1 (5 bases). V was pared by 3 bases and J by 4 bases, with 8 bases between. Germline values: CDR1 KGHDR, CDR2 SFDVKD. This CDR3 region has 14 residues. The CDR3 region has the DNA TGTGCCACCAGTGATACAGGACCCACCGGGGAGCTGTTTTTT. Its translation: CATSDTGPTGELFF.

There are many counts of this clonotype. The chain has TRBV12-3 or TRBV12-4 and TRBJ2-7; possible D gene TRBD2, 6 bases. Trimming took 3 bases from V and 2 from J, leaving 11 bases between them. This CDR3 spans 14 amino acids. CDR3 loop: CASSLGGKAYEQYF. DNA of the CDR3: TGTGCCAGCAGTTTGGGAGGAAAGGCCTACGAGCAGTACTTC.

The CDR3, as DNA: TGCGCCAGCAGCTTGGTCGGGAGCACCTACAATGAGCAGTTCTTC. Protein product: CASSLVGSTYNEQFF. The chain joins TRBV5-1 to TRBJ2-1; perhaps TRBD2 as D (6 bases). The V gene lost 0 bases and the J gene lost 2 bases, with 9 bases spanning the gap. Per germline, CDR1 SGHRS and CDR2 YFSETQ. The CDR3 extends over 15 amino acids.

This clonotype was seen more than once but under ten times. The chain links TRBV5-1 to TRBJ2-3; TRBD2 matches 11 bases. This CDR3 has 16 amino acids. V was clipped by 4 bases and J by 2 bases; unmatched bases: 6. Looked up from germline, CDR1 is SGHRS and CDR2 is YFSETQ. CDR3 loop: CASSAGLAGHTDTQYF. The DNA of the CDR3 is TGCGCCAGCAGCGCTGGACTAGCGGGTCACACAGATACGCAGTATTTT.

The chain carries TRBV20-1 and TRBJ2-5; 7 bases fit TRBD1. The CDR3 contains 23 residues. Germline V CDR1 and CDR2: DFQATT, SNEGSKA (reference sequence). Trimming at V came to 2 bases and at J to 2 bases, leaving 32 bases not matched to a gene. The CDR3 sequence: CSARPGPTLWGQIGWGSQETQYF. The CDR3 DNA reads TGCAGTGCTAGACCGGGCCCAACATTGTGGGGACAGATCGGCTGGGGTTCTCAAGAGACCCAGTACTTC.

Only a few counts were recorded for this clonotype. The gene calls are TRBV5-5 and TRBJ2-2; 7 bases map to TRBD1. Per germline, CDR1 SGHKS and CDR2 YYEKEE (reference sequence). There are 15 residues in the CDR3. Trimming took 2 bases from V and 6 from J; bases not matched to a gene: 7. The CDR3 DNA follows: TGTGCCAGCAGCTTACGACAGGGCTTTCCCGGGGAGCTGTTTTTT. Translation: CASSLRQGFPGELFF.

The genes are TRBV20-1 and TRBJ2-7; tentatively, D is TRBD1 (6 bases). The CDR3 has 14 residues. From germline, CDR1 is DFQATT and CDR2 SNEGSKA (reference sequence). V lost 8 bases, J lost 2 bases, and 19 bases lay in between. DNA of the CDR3: TGCAGTCTCCCATGGGGGCTACCTCCCTACGAGCAGTACTTC. Translating it yields CSLPWGLPPYEQYF.

This clonotype was picked up a small number of times. The chain employs TRBV18 and TRBJ1-2; 8 bases fit TRBD1. CDR1 is KGHSH, CDR2 LQKENI, per germline. The trim removed 3 bases at V and 8 bases at J, leaving 8 bases unmatched. This CDR3 spans 14 amino acids. The CDR3 here is CASSPLTGAEGYTF. The CDR3 DNA is TGTGCCAGCTCACCCCTGACAGGGGCGGAAGGCTACACCTTC.

This clonotype was found a few times. The chain has TRBV20-1 and TRBJ2-5; 7 bases fit TRBD2. V lost 6 bases to trimming and J lost 5 bases; unmatched junction nucleotides: 12. Per the germline V gene, CDR1 is DFQATT and CDR2 is SNEGSKA (reference sequence). The CDR3 is made up of 14 amino acids. In DNA form, the CDR3 reads TGCAGTGCAAACCGGGGGGAGCCGCGGGAGACCCAGTACTTC. Its translation is CSANRGEPRETQYF.

This clonotype was seen a few times. The chain uses TRBV30 and TRBJ1-2; D remains ambiguous. The V gene lost 3 bases and the J gene lost 7 bases, with 9 bases spanning the gap. Germline V gives CDR1 GTSNPN, CDR2 SVGIG (reference sequence). This CDR3 is 11 amino acids long. The CDR3 nucleotides are TGTGCCTGGAGAGTGACACGTGGCTACACCTTC. This translates into CAWRVTRGYTF.

V usage is TRBV19 and J usage is TRBJ1-2; D might be TRBD1 (6 bases). Looked up from germline, CDR1 is LNHDA and CDR2 is SQIVND (reference sequence). Trimming pared 4 bases from V and 5 bases from J, leaving 14 bases between. The CDR3 contains 14 residues. In DNA form, the CDR3 reads TGTGCCAGTAGTACCGTCGGGGGGCATTATGGCTACACCTTC. Its protein is CASSTVGGHYGYTF.

This clonotype came up a few times. The CDR3 reads CASRSWRNTEAFF. CDR3 bases: TGTGCCAGCAGGTCTTGGAGGAACACTGAAGCTTTCTTT. V and J are TRBV6-5 and TRBJ1-1; no reliable D call. The ends were cut back, 6 bases at V and 1 base at J, with 9 bases in the middle. CDR1 is MNHEY, CDR2 SVGAGI, per germline. This CDR3 is built from 13 residues.

This clonotype was counted only a few times. This chain links TRBV12-3 or TRBV12-4 with TRBJ2-7; D not resolved. There are 12 residues in the CDR3. The V end lost 6 bases, the J end lost 9 bases, and 15 bases lay between the germline ends. The CDR3 here is CASRRTESGQYF. Written as DNA, the CDR3 is TGTGCCAGCAGACGGACGGAGTCGGGGCAGTACTTC.

V and J are TRBV5-1 and TRBJ2-7; D call uncertain. The V gene's germline CDR1 is SGHRS and CDR2 YFSETQ. The CDR3 sequence is 13 residues long. Deletions cut 6 bases from V and 5 bases from J, with 15 bases between. The CDR3 spells CASTAEVGNEQYF. The CDR3 DNA reads as TGCGCCAGCACCGCCGAGGTAGGGAACGAGCAGTACTTC.

This clonotype was seen repeatedly, ten times or more. The J gene is TRBJ2-3, the V gene TRBV12-3 or TRBV12-4; no clear D gene. The V end was cut by 2 bases, the J end by 1 base, with 7 bases between. The CDR3 is 14 residues long. The CDR3 protein is CASSLTLRTDTQYF. The CDR3 bases are TGTGCCAGCAGTTTAACTCTACGCACAGATACGCAGTATTTT.